Listed below are T cell receptor beta chains from one sample, sequenced in a study of response to subunit inactivated influenza vaccine. TCRdb fed the RT-PCR reads into MiXCR, producing one record per CDR3 protein. The data hold hundreds of thousands of distinct CDR3 sequences, with around 25% observed a single time. The material sequenced was CD4+ T cells sorted from PBMCs, taken roughly 5 days after vaccination. These receptors all stem from a middle-aged man who received an inactivated influenza vaccine. CDR3s include the opening cysteine and the closing phenylalanine or tryptophan. The D gene is left open where the match is weak. Size values are once, few and many counts, or a class for expanded clones, and some rows have none.

cdr3_aa	cdr3_nt	v_call	j_call	d_call	cdr3_length	clone_size
CSARGLAGAGEQYF	TGCAGTGCTAGGGGGTTAGCGGGAGCTGGCGAGCAGTACTTC	TRBV20-1	TRBJ2-7	TRBD2	14	-
CAISDLSRGGVGDTQYF	TGTGCCATCAGCGACCTTTCCCGCGGGGGGGTTGGAGATACGCAGTATTTT	TRBV10-3	TRBJ2-3	TRBD2	17	-
CASSLVSGNEQFF	TGTGCCAGCAGTTTAGTTTCCGGCAATGAGCAGTTCTTC	TRBV28	TRBJ2-1	-	13	-
CASSFGVADTQYF	TGCGCCAGCAGCTTTGGGGTAGCGGATACGCAGTATTTT	TRBV5-1	TRBJ2-3	-	13	-
CASSPPGLAEYEQYF	TGTGCCAGCTCACCACCGGGACTAGCGGAATACGAGCAGTACTTC	TRBV18	TRBJ2-7	TRBD2	15	few
CAPNPCKYEQYF	TGTGCCCCCAACCCTTGCAAATACGAGCAGTACTTC	TRBV10-3	TRBJ2-7	-	12	few
CSGDEGDSRAAFF	TGCAGCGGGGATGAGGGGGACTCTAGGGCAGCTTTCTTT	TRBV29-1	TRBJ1-1	-	13	-
CASSSSGTSVETQYF	TGTGCCAGCAGTAGCTCCGGGACTAGCGTAGAGACCCAGTACTTC	TRBV27	TRBJ2-5	TRBD2	15	-
CASSLLRLNEQFF	TGTGCCAGCAGCTTATTAAGACTCAATGAGCAGTTCTTC	TRBV7-2	TRBJ2-1	-	13	many
CASSSRQASSYNEQFF	TGTGCCAGCAGCTCGCGACAGGCGAGCTCCTACAATGAGCAGTTCTTC	TRBV7-2	TRBJ2-1	-	16	-
CAWSVRGGSYEQYF	TGTGCCTGGAGTGTACGGGGCGGATCCTACGAGCAGTACTTC	TRBV30	TRBJ2-7	-	14	-
CASSLGGVNSEQYF	TGCGCCAGCAGCTTGGGGGGAGTAAACTCCGAGCAGTACTTC	TRBV5-1	TRBJ2-7	-	14	few
CASSYSNPYEQYF	TGTGCCAGCAGTTACTCGAACCCGTACGAGCAGTACTTC	TRBV6-2/TRBV6-3	TRBJ2-7	-	13	-
CASSQGQYPNQPQHF	TGTGCCAGCAGCCAAGGACAGTACCCGAATCAACCCCAGCATTTT	TRBV4-2	TRBJ1-5	-	15	-
CASSVGDRADTEAFF	TGTGCCAGCAGCGTAGGAGACAGGGCGGACACTGAAGCTTTCTTT	TRBV9	TRBJ1-1	TRBD1	15	-
CASRGLAAEQFF	TGTGCCAGCAGGGGACTAGCAGCTGAGCAGTTCTTC	TRBV6-2/TRBV6-3	TRBJ2-1	TRBD2	12	-
CASSIATGQGELFF	TGTGCCAGTAGTATAGCAACAGGGCAGGGGGAGCTGTTTTTT	TRBV19	TRBJ2-2	-	14	-
CASSNRAHEAFF	TGTGCCAGCAGTAACAGGGCCCATGAAGCTTTCTTT	TRBV12-3/TRBV12-4	TRBJ1-1	-	12	-
CSVEDRGQGLFGAFF	TGCAGCGTTGAAGATCGAGGACAGGGGTTGTTTGGGGCTTTCTTT	TRBV29-1	TRBJ1-1	TRBD1	15	few
CASSTGGQASTDTQYF	TGCGCCAGCAGCACCGGCGGGCAAGCTAGCACAGATACGCAGTATTTT	TRBV5-1	TRBJ2-3	-	16	-
CSARKGLGQTQYF	TGCAGTGCTAGAAAGGGACTTGGACAGACCCAGTACTTC	TRBV20-1	TRBJ2-5	-	13	-
CAISGGSHMNTEAFF	TGTGCCATCAGTGGGGGCAGCCACATGAACACTGAAGCTTTCTTT	TRBV10-3	TRBJ1-1	-	15	-
CASRILAGGSDTQYF	TGTGCCAGCAGAATACTAGCGGGAGGGTCAGATACGCAGTATTTT	TRBV28	TRBJ2-3	TRBD2	15	-
CASSSLVSAEAFF	TGTGCCAGCAGCTCCCTTGTTAGCGCTGAAGCTTTCTTT	TRBV7-2	TRBJ1-1	-	13	-
CASSLSGQRKNIQYF	TGTGCCAGCAGTTTATCCGGTCAACGGAAAAACATTCAGTACTTC	TRBV28	TRBJ2-4	-	15	few
CASSVPRTGSGNTIYF	TGTGCCAGCAGCGTACCGAGGACAGGCTCTGGAAACACCATATATTTT	TRBV9	TRBJ1-3	TRBD1	16	-
CASSSTPGNTEAFF	TGTGCCAGCAGCTCGACACCCGGGAACACTGAAGCTTTCTTT	TRBV5-5	TRBJ1-1	-	14	-
CASSLTGKEKLFF	TGTGCCAGCTCCCTGACAGGGAAGGAAAAACTGTTTTTT	TRBV6-6	TRBJ1-4	TRBD1	13	-
CSARILRETQYF	TGCAGTGCTAGAATCCTACGGGAGACCCAGTACTTC	TRBV20-1	TRBJ2-5	-	12	-
CASSTQELNTEAFF	TGTGCCAGCAGTACTCAGGAATTGAACACTGAAGCTTTCTTT	TRBV27	TRBJ1-1	-	14	many
CASSQSKDTGELFF	TGTGCCAGCAGCCAGTCTAAGGACACCGGGGAGCTGTTTTTT	TRBV14	TRBJ2-2	-	14	once
CASSFAGFSQETQYF	TGTGCCAGCAGTTTCGCCGGATTCTCACAAGAGACCCAGTACTTC	TRBV12-3/TRBV12-4	TRBJ2-5	-	15	few
CSLSQGPSTDTQYF	TGCAGCTTATCACAGGGGCCTAGCACAGATACGCAGTATTTT	TRBV29-1	TRBJ2-3	TRBD1	14	few
CSARDTPGSSYEQYF	TGCAGTGCTAGAGACACGCCGGGGAGCTCCTACGAGCAGTACTTC	TRBV20-1	TRBJ2-7	-	15	-
CASSLRRLADNTGELFF	TGTGCCAGCAGCTTAAGGAGGCTAGCGGATAACACCGGGGAGCTGTTTTTT	TRBV7-3	TRBJ2-2	TRBD2	17	-
CASSYHTGELFF	TGTGCCAGCAGTTACCACACCGGGGAGCTGTTTTTT	TRBV6-5	TRBJ2-2	-	12	-
CASSFRGLMNTEAFF	TGTGCCAGCAGTTTTCGGGGGCTCATGAACACTGAAGCTTTCTTT	TRBV12-3/TRBV12-4	TRBJ1-1	-	15	few
CASSLEVAAYNEQFF	TGTGCCAGCAGCTTAGAGGTGGCAGCCTACAATGAGCAGTTCTTC	TRBV7-2	TRBJ2-1	-	15	few
CASSFGSVYEQYF	TGCGCCAGCAGCTTTGGTAGCGTGTACGAGCAGTACTTC	TRBV5-1	TRBJ2-7	-	13	few
CASRMSERQFF	TGTGCCAGCAGGATGTCCGAGCGGCAGTTCTTC	TRBV28	TRBJ2-1	-	11	-
CSARDPRLAGNEQFF	TGCAGTGCTAGAGATCCCCGACTAGCCGGCAATGAGCAGTTCTTC	TRBV20-1	TRBJ2-1	TRBD2	15	few
CSATTGNEQFF	TGCAGTGCTACAACAGGGAATGAGCAGTTCTTC	TRBV20-1	TRBJ2-1	-	11	few
CASSQDRQSYEQYF	TGCGCCAGCAGCCAAGATCGGCAGTCCTACGAGCAGTACTTC	TRBV4-3	TRBJ2-7	-	14	-
CASSYRVNTEAFF	TGTGCCAGCAGTTACCGCGTGAACACTGAAGCTTTCTTT	TRBV6-2/TRBV6-3	TRBJ1-1	-	13	few
CASKESAGELFF	TGTGCCAGCAAGGAAAGCGCCGGGGAGCTGTTTTTT	TRBV6-2/TRBV6-3	TRBJ2-2	-	12	few
CASSHSWTGTDTQYF	TGTGCCAGCAGTCACTCGTGGACTGGCACAGATACGCAGTATTTT	TRBV6-4	TRBJ2-3	-	15	-
CASSWGSGTANEKLFF	TGTGCCAGCAGCTGGGGGTCCGGGACGGCTAATGAAAAACTGTTTTTT	TRBV7-2	TRBJ1-4	-	16	-
CASSLAGGRGIQYF	TGTGCCAGCAGCTTAGCTGGAGGCAGGGGCATTCAGTACTTC	TRBV7-9	TRBJ2-4	-	14	few
CSAPGQSSYEQYF	TGCAGTGCCCCGGGACAGTCCTCCTACGAGCAGTACTTC	TRBV20-1	TRBJ2-7	TRBD1	13	many
CASSFELYSYNEQFF	TGCGCCAGCAGCTTTGAGTTGTACTCCTACAATGAGCAGTTCTTC	TRBV5-1	TRBJ2-1	-	15	few
CSVESVTNYGYTF	TGCAGCGTTGAATCTGTGACTAACTATGGCTACACCTTC	TRBV29-1	TRBJ1-2	-	13	-
CASGRGDSYNEQFF	TGCGCCAGCGGACGGGGGGACTCCTACAATGAGCAGTTCTTC	TRBV5-1	TRBJ2-1	TRBD2	14	few
CASSLGQPQHF	TGTGCCAGCAGTTTAGGTCAGCCCCAGCATTTT	TRBV12-3/TRBV12-4	TRBJ1-5	-	11	many
CASSRGQFNYGYTF	TGTGCCAGCAGCCGGGGACAGTTTAACTATGGCTACACCTTC	TRBV5-6	TRBJ1-2	TRBD1	14	few
CASSPTDIEQYF	TGTGCCAGCAGCCCCACTGACATCGAGCAGTACTTC	TRBV11-2	TRBJ2-7	-	12	once
CASSTSGTIRYNEQFF	TGTGCCAGCAGCACGTCCGGGACCATAAGGTACAATGAGCAGTTCTTC	TRBV7-2	TRBJ2-1	-	16	-